The source of this T cell receptor beta chain is a study of metastatic and nonmetastatic thyroid tumors. The overall study: Across peripheral blood and tumor or nodule tissue samples taken from malignant and benign thyroid patients, the repertoires were compared with one another. Study-level findings and limits: In both blood and tumor samples, TCR beta diversity was reported significantly higher for malignant than benign nodules.

Methods used by the authors: A classifier for distant metastasis in papillary thyroid cancer was constructed using CDR3 differences observed across clinicopathological groups. TCRdb reanalyzed the PCR reads with MiXCR. None of the V and J calls come from the authors' own analysis; TCRdb made them. The sample lists around 29,000 clones, roughly 23% occurring once. Thyroid surgery took place with no prior treatment in any patient. This clone was seen a few times. What it recognizes is unknown. The junction departs from germline at one end; a sequencing error may be responsible. The CDR3 covers 15 residues. The germline gives CDR1 MGHDK, CDR2 SYGVNS.

Sequencing was done on a sample of blood. This chain links TRBV25-1 with TRBJ2-2, with 9 bases matching TRBD1. The clonotype was recovered from a female donor with papillary thyroid cancer or a benign thyroid nodule (not recorded which). Some clones in this sample may be carry-over from other donors' samples. For the CDR3, the DNA is TGTGCCACGGCGACGGGACAGGGATACACCTGGGAGCCGTTTTTT. Protein: CATATGQGYTWEPFF.